These 31 T cell receptor beta chains were sequenced from one sample in a study of T cell changes during pregnancy in multiple sclerosis (dated by TCRdb to the late 2010s). The library relied on the immunoSEQ multiplex PCR assay. TCRdb's version of the immuneACCESS table is confined to in-frame rearrangements and falls short of the full clone set. An unresolved V gene accounts for under half of the shortfall where checked; the remainder is of unknown origin. The sample has 35,000 to 40,000 clones on record, 89% of them singletons. The ten most abundant clones make up about 0.72% of the sample. The sequencing here drew on CD4+ T cells from peripheral blood mononuclear cells, taken after pregnancy. Every receptor here comes from a female donor in good health, enrolled as a control in a pregnancy study.

This chain links TRBV5-1 with TRBJ2-1; 7 bases line up with TRBD2. The CDR3 length is 14 residues. V shed 2 bases and J 7 bases; nucleotides not matched to a gene: 6. Germline V gene data show CDR1 as SGHRS and CDR2 as YFSETQ. In nucleotides, the CDR3 is TGCGCCAGCAGCTTCGAAGGGAGGGCGAATGAGCAGTTCTTC. Its protein is CASSFEGRANEQFF.

The CDR3 loop is CASSQEAGALGNTIYF. CDR3 sequence (DNA): TGTGCCAGCAGCCAAGAGGCGGGGGCCCTAGGAAACACCATATATTTT. The chain carries TRBV4-2 and TRBJ1-3, with D possibly matching TRBD1 (6 bases). V shed 0 bases and J shed 4 bases, with 13 bases lying between them. Germline values: CDR1 LGHNA, CDR2 YNFKEQ. The CDR3 is 16 amino acids.

The rearrangement uses TRBV4-1 and TRBJ2-1; 10 bases map to TRBD1. The CDR3 totals 20 residues. Germline values: CDR1 MGHRA, CDR2 YSYEKL. V was pared by 5 bases and J by 5 bases, with 21 bases of the junction left unmatched. The CDR3 region has the DNA TGCGCCAGCAGCGAATCGGGACAGGGGTTCGGTTTGCCAAAAAACAATGAGCAGTTCTTC. The encoded protein is CASSESGQGFGLPKNNEQFF.

The rearrangement links TRBV5-1 to TRBJ2-3; 14 bases fit TRBD2. V dropped 4 bases and J dropped 5; count of bases not matched to a gene: 3. The CDR3 runs to 15 residues. Germline values: CDR1 SGHRS, CDR2 YFSETQ. The CDR3 DNA sequence: TGCGCCAGCAGCCATGGGACTAGCGGGGGAGATACGCAGTATTTT. This translates into CASSHGTSGGDTQYF.

The chain joins TRBV29-1 to TRBJ1-1; TRBD1 matches at 9 bases. V dropped 7 bases and J dropped 5; count of bases not matched to a gene: 8. The CDR3 is 13 residues long. CDR1 is SQVTM, CDR2 ANQGSEA, per germline. CDR3 protein: CSAPGQGVTEAFF. The CDR3 region has the DNA TGCAGCGCCCCGGGACAGGGAGTGACTGAAGCTTTCTTT.

The gene calls are TRBV2 and TRBJ1-2; D unclear. Germline V gene lookup returns CDR1 SNHLY and CDR2 FYNNEI. Trimming cost V 4 bases and J 6 bases, with 6 bases left between them. CDR3 length: 11 residues. The CDR3 reads CASSVGDGYTF. Written as DNA, the CDR3 is TGTGCCAGCAGTGTGGGAGATGGCTACACCTTC.

The V call is TRBV6-1, the J call TRBJ2-2; a weak D match, TRBD1 (6 bases). V shed 2 bases and J shed 4 bases, with 11 bases lying between them. The length of the CDR3 is 15 residues. CDR1 is MNHNS and CDR2 is SASEGT in the germline V gene. In DNA, the CDR3 is TGTGCCAGCAGTGAACAGGGGTCAAGCACCGGGGAGCTGTTTTTT. Translating it yields CASSEQGSSTGELFF.

V and J are TRBV7-3 and TRBJ2-1; 7 positions match TRBD2. CDR1 and CDR2 from the germline V gene are SGHTA and FQGTGA. With 0 bases clipped from V and 8 bases from J, the junction kept 10 bases outside the gene matches. The CDR3 has 16 residues. The DNA of the CDR3 is TGTGCCAGCAGCTTAACGTTGTGGGAGGGTAGCGATGAGCAGTTCTTC. Encoded protein: CASSLTLWEGSDEQFF. Full variable domain (rest looked up from reference TRBV7-3 and TRBJ2-1): GAGVSQTPSNKVTEKGKYVELRCDPISGHTALYWYRQSLGQGPEFLIYFQGTGAADDSGLPNDRFFAVRPEGSVSTLKIQRTERGDSAVYLCASSLTLWEGSDEQFFGPGTRLTVL.

The J gene is TRBJ2-7, the V gene TRBV6-6, with D perhaps TRBD2 (5 bases). The CDR3 sequence is 13 residues long. Germline values: CDR1 MNHNY, CDR2 SVGAGI (reference sequence). V was clipped by 0 bases and J by 3 bases, with 6 bases between them. Written as DNA, the CDR3 is TGTGCCAGCAGTTACTCTCGGGACTACGAGCAGTACTTC. Protein sequence: CASSYSRDYEQYF.

The CDR3 is CASSFRGEETQYF. The CDR3 nucleotides read TGTGCCAGCAGCTTCCGGGGAGAAGAGACCCAGTACTTC. The chain is built from TRBV11-2 and TRBJ2-5; a possible D gene is TRBD2 (5 bases). Germline lookup yields CDR1 SGHAT and CDR2 FQNNGV. The CDR3 loop spans 13 amino acids. Deletions cut 3 bases from V and 3 bases from J, with 8 bases between.

The gene calls are TRBV5-1 and TRBJ2-5; 7 nucleotides agree with TRBD1. Germline lookup yields CDR1 SGHRS and CDR2 YFSETQ. The trim removed 5 bases at V and 4 bases at J, leaving 5 bases unmatched. The CDR3 length is 13 residues. In nucleotides, the CDR3 is TGCGCCAGCAGACGGGACAGACGAGAGACCCAGTACTTC. This codes for CASRRDRRETQYF.

As regards this clone: An end of the junction differs from the germline gene, which may be a read error. The chain carries TRBV6-4 and TRBJ2-7, with 10 bases lining up with TRBD2. The CDR3 has 17 amino acids. Germline loops: CDR1 MRHNA, CDR2 SNTAGT. This CDR3 is CASIKQRGGPYPYEQYF. CDR3 nucleotide sequence: TGTGCCAGCATCAAACAGCGGGGGGGACCTTACCCCTACGAGCAGTACTTT.

The rearrangement links TRBV4-3 to TRBJ2-2, with 8 bases fitting TRBD2. V lost 2 bases and J lost 4; bases outside the gene matches: 0. Per germline, CDR1 LGHNA and CDR2 YSLEER. This CDR3 is built from 14 residues. For the CDR3, the DNA is TGCGCCAGCAGCCAACGGGGGGGCACCGGGGAGCTGTTTTTT. Residues: CASSQRGGTGELFF.

The chain joins TRBV29-1 to TRBJ2-2; 7 bases are a match to TRBD1. This CDR3 has 14 residues. Germline trimming cut 5 bases from V and 0 bases from J; bases unmatched to any gene: 3. CDR1 SQVTM and CDR2 ANQGSEA come from the germline V gene. The CDR3 reads CSVRQGANTGELFF. CDR3 DNA: TGCAGCGTTCGACAGGGCGCGAACACCGGGGAGCTGTTTTTT.

The V gene is TRBV30, the J gene TRBJ2-4, with 9 nucleotides matching TRBD1. The CDR3 has 19 amino acids. Per germline, CDR1 GTSNPN and CDR2 SVGIG (reference sequence). The ends lost 0 bases at V and 2 bases at J; junction bases unmatched: 14. Here the CDR3 DNA reads TGTGCCTGGAGTGTTATTCCCTCGGGACAGGGTGGATCCAAAAACATTCAGTACTTC. Its translation is CAWSVIPSGQGGSKNIQYF.

The CDR3 DNA sequence: TGTGCCAGCAGAGGACTAGCGGGGGACAATGAGCAGTTCTTC. This encodes CASRGLAGDNEQFF. This chain links TRBV7-2 with TRBJ2-1; 13 bases match TRBD2. The ends lost 6 bases at V and 5 bases at J; junction bases unmatched: 1. This CDR3 is 14 amino acids long. Germline CDR1 is SGHTA and CDR2 is FQGNSA.

The CDR3 reads CASSPSGTVVNTGELFF. CDR3 coding DNA: TGTGCCAGCAGCCCTAGCGGGACAGTGGTGAACACCGGGGAGCTGTTTTTT. The rearrangement joins TRBV7-8 to TRBJ2-2; 9 bases map to TRBD2. The CDR3 has 17 amino acids. V lost 5 bases and J lost 1; bases outside the gene matches: 8. Germline lookup yields CDR1 SGHVS and CDR2 FQNEAQ.

The genes are TRBV6-5 and TRBJ1-2; D is unclear. Germline values: CDR1 MNHEY, CDR2 SVGAGI. CDR3 length: 12 residues. Trimming left V 10 bases short and J 5 bases short, with 14 bases between. CDR3 nucleotides: TGTGCCACCACATCGGGTGGTTATGGCTACACCTTC. This translates into CATTSGGYGYTF.

The J gene is TRBJ1-2, the V gene TRBV7-9; possibly TRBD1 for D (5 bases). This CDR3 is 17 amino acids long. Germline V CDR1 and CDR2: SEHNR, FQNEAQ (reference sequence). The V gene lost 0 bases and the J gene lost 2 bases, with 16 bases spanning the gap. The CDR3: CASSLARFGQMNYGYTF. The CDR3, as DNA: TGTGCCAGCAGCTTAGCGCGGTTCGGACAAATGAACTATGGCTACACCTTC.

The chain employs TRBV19 and TRBJ2-5; TRBD2 aligns across 8 bases. V lost 7 bases and J lost 3; bases outside the gene matches: 13. The CDR3 is 16 residues long. Looked up from germline, CDR1 is LNHDA and CDR2 is SQIVND (reference sequence). The CDR3, as DNA: TGTGCCAGTATCCCGACAGGAACTAGCGGAGAAGAGACCCAGTACTTC. Protein product: CASIPTGTSGEETQYF.

The CDR3 region is CAWSSGTGEGETQYF. CDR3 DNA sequence: TGTGCCTGGAGTTCCGGGACGGGGGAAGGAGAGACCCAGTACTTC. The chain joins TRBV30 to TRBJ2-5; D is perhaps TRBD2 (6 bases). The CDR3 is 15 residues long. V was trimmed by 2 bases and J by 4 bases, leaving 17 bases between them. Germline V lookup: CDR1 GTSNPN, CDR2 SVGIG (reference sequence).

The chain links TRBV5-1 to TRBJ2-3, with 8 bases identical to TRBD2. The CDR3 contains 13 residues. Germline V CDR1 and CDR2: SGHRS, YFSETQ. After removal of 3 bases from V and 6 bases from J, the junction contained 3 bases not matched to a gene. CDR3 DNA sequence: TGCGCCAGCAGCTCCCGACTAGCGGATACGCAGTATTTT. Translated: CASSSRLADTQYF. The entire variable domain, with the rest obtained from reference TRBV5-1 and TRBJ2-3, is as follows: KAGVTQTPRYLIKTRGQQVTLSCSPISGHRSVSWYQQTPGQGLQFLFEYFSETQRNKGNFPGRFSGRQFSNSRSEMNVSTLELGDSALYLCASSSRLADTQYFGPGTRLTVL.

The V call is TRBV7-6, the J call TRBJ1-1; 7 bases line up with TRBD1. CDR1 and CDR2 from the germline V gene are SGHVS and FNYEAQ. The CDR3 totals 14 residues. V was pared by 5 bases and J by 7 bases, with 10 bases of the junction left unmatched. The CDR3 protein is CASSQGQDMFEAFF. Here the CDR3 DNA reads TGTGCCAGCAGCCAAGGACAGGATATGTTTGAAGCTTTCTTT.

This sequence joins TRBV11-2 and TRBJ2-1; TRBD1 is a possible D gene (5 bases). Germline V gene sequence: CDR1 SGHAT, CDR2 FQNNGV. CDR3 length: 15 amino acids. Trimming took 2 bases from V and 2 from J, leaving 10 bases between them. Here the CDR3 DNA reads TGTGCCAGCAGCTTATTGAAGGGGCCCTACAATGAGCAGTTCTTC. Residues: CASSLLKGPYNEQFF.

The chain has TRBV30 and TRBJ2-1; 7 bases match TRBD2. The CDR3 has 15 residues. V shed 1 base and J 2 bases; nucleotides not matched to a gene: 5. CDR1 and CDR2 from the germline V gene are GTSNPN and SVGIG (reference sequence). The CDR3 sequence is CAWSGEGIPYNEQFF. DNA of the CDR3: TGTGCCTGGAGTGGGGAGGGGATTCCCTACAATGAGCAGTTCTTC.

The V gene is TRBV30, the J gene TRBJ1-5, with D perhaps matching TRBD1 (5 bases). The ends were cut back, 3 bases at V and 5 bases at J, with 17 bases in the middle. This CDR3 contains 15 residues. The germline V gene has CDR1 GTSNPN and CDR2 SVGIG (reference sequence). The CDR3 region has the DNA TGTGCCTGGAGCGGAGGATGGGGGGAGGATCAGCCCCAGCATTTT. It is translated as CAWSGGWGEDQPQHF. Filled out from reference TRBV30 and TRBJ1-5, the complete variable domain reads SQTIHQWPATLVQPVGSPLSLECTVEGTSNPNLYWYRQAAGRGLQLLFYSVGIGQISSEVPQNLSASRPQDRQFILSSKKLLLSDSGFYLCAWSGGWGEDQPQHFGDGTRLSIL.

In its sample, this clone was seen a few times. The V call is TRBV4-3, the J call TRBJ2-5, with a tentative D call TRBD1 (6 bases). Germline V gives CDR1 LGHNA, CDR2 YSLEER. The V gene lost 0 bases and the J gene lost 2 bases, with 7 bases spanning the gap. This CDR3 has 14 residues. CDR3 in amino acids: CASSQDQGQETQYF. The CDR3 nucleotides read TGCGCCAGCAGCCAAGATCAGGGGCAAGAGACCCAGTACTTC.

The chain joins TRBV5-4 to TRBJ1-2; 10 bases line up with TRBD1. V was pared by 5 bases and J by 6 bases, with 7 bases of the junction left unmatched. The CDR3 covers 14 residues. CDR1 is SGHNT, CDR2 YYREEE, per germline (reference sequence). The CDR3 sequence is CASRAGTGENGYTF. In DNA form, the CDR3 reads TGTGCCAGCAGGGCCGGGACAGGGGAAAATGGCTACACCTTC.

The genes are TRBV7-6 and TRBJ1-6; D remains unclear. Looked up from germline, CDR1 is SGHVS and CDR2 is FNYEAQ. The V and J ends lost 1 base and 6 bases respectively, with 7 bases between them. The CDR3 has 14 residues. CDR3 sequence reads: CASSLETRNSPLHF. The CDR3, as DNA: TGTGCCAGCAGCTTAGAAACTCGTAATTCACCCCTCCACTTT.

The chain uses TRBV27 and TRBJ1-5; D is possibly TRBD1 (5 bases). With 2 bases removed from V and 6 bases from J, the gap between germline ends came to 8 bases. This CDR3 is built from 13 residues. The germline CDR1 and CDR2 sequences are MNHEY and SMNVEV (reference sequence). CDR3 coding DNA: TGTGCCAGCAGTTTAGACAGAAGTCAGCCCCAGCATTTT. The encoded protein is CASSLDRSQPQHF.

The rearrangement joins TRBV28 to TRBJ2-3, with D perhaps TRBD2 (6 bases). V was pared by 1 base and J by 4 bases, with 9 bases between. The CDR3 contains 14 residues. Germline V gives CDR1 MDHEN, CDR2 SYDVKM. The CDR3 nucleotides are TGTGCCAGCAGTTTATATGCTAGCGCAGATACGCAGTATTTT. Amino acid sequence: CASSLYASADTQYF.